A single sample gave rise to the 17 T cell receptor beta chains below, sequenced in a study of PD-1 blockade in classical Hodgkin lymphoma. As to time point: cycle 4 day 1 (C4D1), after about 6 weeks of nivolumab. Autologous stem cell transplantation was followed by relapse in every patient, and brentuximab vedotin exposure varied. The table came from immunoSEQ multiplex PCR; TCRdb's copy has only in-frame clones and leaves some out. The sample includes 45,000 to 60,000 clones, about 80% of them seen just once. The sequencing here drew on peripheral blood mononuclear cells (PBMCs), taken before the fourth cycle of nivolumab. The receptors come from a human donor with classical Hodgkin lymphoma.

The chain couples TRBV5-1 to TRBJ2-1; 10 bases are shared with TRBD2. J lost 7 bases, V lost 2 bases, and 6 bases had no gene match. This CDR3 contains 15 residues. Germline assignment: CDR1 SGHRS and CDR2 YFSETQ. The CDR3 reads CASSFSGGASNEQFF. The DNA for the CDR3 is TGCGCCAGCAGCTTCAGCGGGGGGGCCAGTAATGAGCAGTTCTTC. Drawing the rest from reference TRBV5-1 and TRBJ2-1, the complete variable domain is KAGVTQTPRYLIKTRGQQVTLSCSPISGHRSVSWYQQTPGQGLQFLFEYFSETQRNKGNFPGRFSGRQFSNSRSEMNVSTLELGDSALYLCASSFSGGASNEQFFGPGTRLTVL.

The chain carries TRBV19 and TRBJ1-4; TRBD1 aligns across 8 bases. The V gene end was trimmed by 2 bases and the J gene end by 7 bases; junction bases not matched to a gene: 3. This CDR3 spans 14 amino acids. Germline lookup yields CDR1 LNHDA and CDR2 SQIVND (reference sequence). CDR3 residues: CASSIQGAGEKLFF. The CDR3 coding sequence is TGTGCCAGTAGTATACAGGGGGCGGGTGAAAAACTGTTTTTT.

This clone was seen only once. The gene calls are TRBV4-3 and TRBJ1-5; D may be TRBD1 (6 bases). The CDR3 is 15 amino acids. Germline V gene data show CDR1 as LGHNA and CDR2 as YSLEER. V was clipped by 4 bases and J by 3 bases, with 13 bases between them. The CDR3 loop is CASSLSGDDNQPQHF. The CDR3 DNA reads TGCGCCAGCAGCCTTTCAGGGGACGACAATCAGCCCCAGCATTTT.

This chain connects TRBV2 to TRBJ1-3, with D tentatively TRBD1 (5 bases). Trimming removed 9 bases at V and 2 bases at J, with 17 bases between. The CDR3 is made up of 15 amino acids. Germline loops: CDR1 SNHLY, CDR2 FYNNEI. The CDR3 reads CASVREAGAGNTIYF. In nucleotides, the CDR3 is TGTGCCAGTGTAAGGGAAGCGGGGGCTGGAAACACCATATATTTT. Full variable domain (remainder filled in from reference TRBV2 and TRBJ1-3): EPEVTQTPSHQVTQMGQEVILRCVPISNHLYFYWYRQILGQKVEFLVSFYNNEISEKSEIFDDQFSVERPDGSNFTLKIRSTKLEDSAMYFCASVREAGAGNTIYFGEGSWLTVV.

V gene TRBV28 combines with J gene TRBJ2-6, with 11 bases fitting TRBD1. CDR3 length: 17 amino acids. Germline values: CDR1 MDHEN, CDR2 SYDVKM. V gave up 5 bases and J gave up 4 bases; unmatched junction bases: 7. CDR3 residues: CASSPGQGAGGANVLTF. The CDR3 coding sequence is TGTGCCAGCAGTCCCGGACAGGGGGCGGGAGGGGCCAACGTCCTGACTTTC. The full variable domain, with the rest looked up from reference TRBV28 and TRBJ2-6, is DVKVTQSSRYLVKRTGEKVFLECVQDMDHENMFWYRQDPGLGLRLIYFSYDVKMKEKGDIPEGYSVSREKKERFSLILESASTNQTSMYLCASSPGQGAGGANVLTFGAGSRLTVL.

The chain employs TRBV7-9 and TRBJ2-5; no clear D. Germline loops: CDR1 SEHNR, CDR2 FQNEAQ (reference sequence). V was shortened by 1 base and J by 0 bases, with 9 bases between the two germline ends. The CDR3 runs to 15 residues. CDR3 nucleotides: TGTGCCAGCAGCTTAGGACACAAGTACCAAGAGACCCAGTACTTC. Translation: CASSLGHKYQETQYF.

The V call is TRBV9, the J call TRBJ2-2; 8 bases agree with TRBD2. Trimming cost V 2 bases and J 5 bases; bases outside gene matches: 11. Germline CDR1 reads SGDLS; CDR2 reads YYNGEE. CDR3 length: 17 amino acids. The CDR3 protein is CASSVPGAGEVTGELFF. The DNA of the CDR3 is TGTGCCAGCAGCGTGCCTGGAGCGGGAGAAGTTACCGGGGAGCTGTTTTTT.

This clone was seen only a few times. This rearrangement joins TRBV1 to TRBJ2-7; the table gives TRBD1 as D, unverified against the DNA. TRBV1 is listed as a pseudogene. There are 16 residues in the CDR3. The CDR3 nucleotides are TGCACCAGCAGCCAAGGCCCGGACAGGGCTACCTACGAGCAGTACTTC. The encoded protein is CTSSQGPDRATYEQYF.

The J gene is TRBJ1-1, the V gene TRBV11-2; D gene ambiguous. There are 14 residues in the CDR3. Trimming took 0 bases from V and 5 from J, leaving 10 bases between them. The V gene's germline CDR1 is SGHAT and CDR2 FQNNGV. The CDR3: CASSLETRKTEAFF. The CDR3 coding sequence is TGTGCCAGCAGCTTAGAAACGCGGAAGACTGAAGCTTTCTTT.

This clone has just a few counts. The rearrangement links TRBV7-8 to TRBJ2-2, with unresolved D. The CDR3 has 16 amino acids. CDR1 is SGHVS, CDR2 FQNEAQ, per germline. Trimming took off 1 base at V and 0 bases at J, with 9 bases between the two ends. The CDR3 region is CASSLVGAANTGELFF. DNA of the CDR3: TGTGCCAGCAGCTTAGTCGGAGCAGCGAACACCGGGGAGCTGTTTTTT.

The gene calls are TRBV11-3 and TRBJ2-6; D gene unclear. The ends were cut back, 0 bases at V and 0 bases at J, with 3 bases in the middle. Germline CDR1 SGHNT, CDR2 YENEEA. This CDR3 region has 15 residues. This CDR3 reads CASSLDLSGANVLTF. The CDR3 DNA is TGTGCCAGCAGCTTAGATCTCTCTGGGGCCAACGTCCTGACTTTC.

The chain recombines TRBV2 with TRBJ2-1; 9 bases are a match to TRBD1. The junction had 3 bases not matched to a gene; V was cut back by 9 bases and J by 3 bases. The CDR3 is made up of 13 amino acids. Looked up from germline, CDR1 is SNHLY and CDR2 is FYNNEI. The CDR3 nucleotides read TGTGCCAGTCAGGGACAGGGCTACAATGAGCAGTTCTTC. It codes for CASQGQGYNEQFF.

The V gene is TRBV6-1, the J gene TRBJ2-5; 9 bases are shared with TRBD1. The CDR3 is 13 residues long. V dropped 7 bases and J dropped 2; count of bases not matched to a gene: 2. Germline V gene data show CDR1 as MNHNS and CDR2 as SASEGT. CDR3 nucleotides: TGTGCCAGCAATGACAGGGGGCAAGAGACCCAGTACTTC. Amino acids: CASNDRGQETQYF.

This clone has more than one count but fewer than ten. The V call is TRBV9, the J call TRBJ1-5, with 9 bases aligning to TRBD1. The ends lost 5 bases at V and 7 bases at J; junction bases unmatched: 19. Looked up from germline, CDR1 is SGDLS and CDR2 is YYNGEE. This CDR3 region has 18 residues. The CDR3 bases are TGTGCCAGCAGACCCCGAGAAAGGGGGGACAGGGTATCCCAGCCCCAGCATTTT. Translating it yields CASRPRERGDRVSQPQHF.

The chain uses TRBV7-2 and TRBJ2-7; D may be TRBD1 or TRBD2 (6 bases each). The CDR3 spans 13 residues. Germline V lookup: CDR1 SGHTA, CDR2 FQGNSA. Trimming removed 3 bases from V and 7 bases from J, with 13 bases in between. The CDR3, as DNA: TGTGCCAGCAGCTTTGCGGGGCAGGGGGAGCAGTACTTC. Its protein is CASSFAGQGEQYF. Full variable domain (remainder filled in from reference TRBV7-2 and TRBJ2-7): GAGVSQSPSNKVTEKGKDVELRCDPISGHTALYWYRQSLGQGLEFLIYFQGNSAPDKSGLPSDRFSAERTGGSVSTLTIQRTQQEDSAVYLCASSFAGQGEQYFGPGTRLTVT.

The rearrangement uses TRBV11-2 and TRBJ1-2; D gene ambiguous. The V and J ends lost 4 bases and 0 bases respectively, with 6 bases between them. This CDR3 has 13 residues. Germline CDR1 is SGHAT and CDR2 is FQNNGV. The CDR3 spells CASSSLANYGYTF. The CDR3, as DNA: TGTGCCAGCAGCTCGCTAGCTAACTATGGCTACACCTTC.

The gene calls are TRBV18 and TRBJ2-5, with a weak D call TRBD2 (6 bases). Germline CDR1 reads KGHSH; CDR2 reads LQKENI. Trimming shortened V by 6 bases and J by 5 bases, and 22 bases separated the two germline ends. The CDR3 has 16 amino acids. DNA of the CDR3: TGTGCCAGCTCGCACGGAGGGCCGGCGACGGCGGAGACCCAGTACTTC. Its protein is CASSHGGPATAETQYF.